The 31 T cell receptor beta chains below all came from one sample that was sequenced in a study of T cells expressing NK-cell markers. TCRdb re-called the 5' RACE reads and shows each CDR3 protein once, DNA omitted. This sample's clone table lists fewer than 550,000 distinct CDR3 sequences. Sequencing was performed on blood T cells: a sorted CD56 or NKG2C T cell subset, CD4+ or CD8+ T cells, or bulk PBMC T cells (not recorded which). The receptors were sampled from a woman aged 45-65 years in good health.

V is TRBV24-1 and J is TRBJ2-1; the D call of TRBD2 rests on TCRdb alone, since no DNA is present to check it. The germline CDR1 and CDR2 sequences are KGHDR and SFDVKD. The length of the CDR3 is 17 residues. The CDR3 spells CATSDIRVGGSYNEQFF.

CDR3 protein: CASSESRGSGTSGVRETQYF. The chain uses TRBV2 and TRBJ2-5; the D call of TRBD2 rests on TCRdb alone, since no DNA is present to check it. This CDR3 is 20 amino acids long. Germline CDR1 reads SNHLY; CDR2 reads FYNNEI. Based on the CDR3 plus reference TRBV2 and TRBJ2-5, the full variable domain is EPEVTQTPSHQVTQMGQEVILRCVPISNHLYFYWYRQILGQKVEFLVSFYNNEISEKSEIFDDQFSVERPDGSNFTLKIRSTKLEDSAMYFCASSESRGSGTSGVRETQYFGPGTRLLVL.

This CDR3 reads CASSGRLAGLSSYNEQFF. The chain couples TRBV27 to TRBJ2-1; the TCRdb call, TRBD2, lacks DNA for checking. This CDR3 has 18 amino acids. Per the germline V gene, CDR1 is MNHEY and CDR2 is SMNVEV (reference sequence).

The CDR3 region is CASLSREEAKNIQYF. This chain connects TRBV12-3 or TRBV12-4 to TRBJ2-4; no DNA is available, so the TRBD1 call from TCRdb remains unchecked. The CDR3 has 15 amino acids.

The genes are TRBV11-3 and TRBJ2-5; checking the TCRdb D call of TRBD1 is not possible without DNA. In germline, CDR1 is SGHNT, CDR2 YENEEA. This CDR3 comprises 13 residues. The CDR3 spells CASSAQGWKTQYF.

V and J are TRBV20-1 and TRBJ1-5; TCRdb picks TRBD1, but there is no DNA to check that call. Germline assignment: CDR1 DFQATT and CDR2 SNEGSKA (reference sequence). The CDR3 has 17 amino acids. The CDR3 spells CSARIVGASDSNQPQHF.

The V and J genes are TRBV3-1 and TRBJ2-1; the D gene TCRdb calls, TRBD1, cannot be checked with no DNA. The CDR3 loop spans 15 amino acids. The germline CDR1 and CDR2 sequences are LGHDT and YNNKEL (reference sequence). CDR3 in amino acids: CASSQVGGPYPRQFF.

The chain is built from TRBV20-1 and TRBJ1-1; absent DNA, TCRdb's TRBD1 call cannot be checked. This CDR3 comprises 15 residues. The germline gives CDR1 DFQATT, CDR2 SNEGSKA (reference sequence). The CDR3 reads CSARGPGATNTEAFF.

V gene TRBV7-8 combines with J gene TRBJ2-5; absent DNA, TCRdb's TRBD2 call cannot be checked. The CDR3 is made up of 16 amino acids. Germline CDR1 reads SGHVS; CDR2 reads FQNEAQ. The CDR3: CASKGLAGGQQETQYF.

The gene calls are TRBV29-1 and TRBJ2-1; absent DNA, TCRdb's TRBD1 call cannot be checked. Germline-derived CDR1 and CDR2 are SQVTM and ANQGSEA. CDR3 length: 14 amino acids. This chain's CDR3 is CSAGGGDHYNEQFF.

This chain connects TRBV27 to TRBJ1-2. The V gene's germline CDR1 is MNHEY and CDR2 SMNVEV (reference sequence). The CDR3 sequence is 16 residues long. The CDR3 loop reads CASSSIPGGPNYGYTF.

The chain's CDR3 is CASGLRGGADNSPLHF. The chain is built from TRBV12-5 and TRBJ1-6. The CDR3 runs to 16 residues. Germline loops: CDR1 LGHNT, CDR2 FRNRAP. The entire variable domain, with the rest obtained from reference TRBV12-5 and TRBJ1-6, is as follows: DARVTQTPRHKVTEMGQEVTMRCQPILGHNTVFWYRQTMMQGLELLAYFRNRAPLDDSGMPKDRFSAEMPDATLATLKIQPSEPRDSAVYFCASGLRGGADNSPLHFGNGTRLTVT.

The chain joins TRBV4-1 to TRBJ1-1. The CDR3 length is 18 residues. Germline loops: CDR1 MGHRA, CDR2 YSYEKL. This CDR3 reads CASSQDVVTQSMNTEAFF.

The V call is TRBV12-3 or TRBV12-4, the J call TRBJ2-1; the TCRdb D gene call, TRBD1, has no DNA to confirm it. This CDR3 is built from 14 residues. CDR3 loop: CASSFLSGGGEQFF.

The gene calls are TRBV10-1 and TRBJ1-1. The CDR3 loop spans 12 amino acids. Germline CDR1 is WNHNN and CDR2 is SYGVQD (reference sequence). The CDR3 spells CASSQGRSLSFF.

The chain links TRBV6-5 to TRBJ2-2. The CDR3 is made up of 14 amino acids. Looked up from germline, CDR1 is MNHEY and CDR2 is SVGAGI. The CDR3 reads CASSLNYNTGELFF.

This chain uses TRBV15 with TRBJ2-7. Germline CDR1 and CDR2: LNHNV and YYDKDF (reference sequence). The CDR3 length is 15 residues. CDR3 residues: CATSRVSGRSYEQYF.

The chain is built from TRBV5-1 and TRBJ2-1; TCRdb picks TRBD2, but there is no DNA to check that call. Germline V gene sequence: CDR1 SGHRS, CDR2 YFSETQ. CDR3 length: 17 amino acids. CDR3 protein: CASSLALRDYSYNEQFF.

This chain links TRBV4-1 with TRBJ2-5; TCRdb reports TRBD2, a call that lacks DNA to check it against. The CDR3 totals 15 residues. The germline gives CDR1 MGHRA, CDR2 YSYEKL. This chain's CDR3 is CASSQRLAPQETQYF.

The chain has TRBV4-1 and TRBJ1-3; without DNA, the TCRdb call of TRBD1 cannot be checked. Germline V lookup: CDR1 MGHRA, CDR2 YSYEKL. CDR3 size: 16 residues. The CDR3 loop is CASSPLSRGRWNTIYF.

The J gene is TRBJ1-4, the V gene TRBV6-1; TCRdb lists TRBD1, though no DNA is available to test this call. The germline CDR1 and CDR2 sequences are MNHNS and SASEGT. There are 14 residues in the CDR3. The CDR3 sequence: CASSEDWGNEKLFF.

This sequence joins TRBV20-1 and TRBJ1-1; without DNA, the TCRdb call of TRBD1 cannot be checked. The germline V gene has CDR1 DFQATT and CDR2 SNEGSKA (reference sequence). CDR3 length: 12 amino acids. CDR3: CSATGTGVKAFF.

The chain carries TRBV5-4 and TRBJ2-5; the D gene TCRdb calls, TRBD1, cannot be checked with no DNA. CDR3 length equals 15 residues. CDR1 and CDR2 from the germline V gene are SGHNT and YYREEE (reference sequence). CDR3 in amino acids: CASSSRNGRGETQYF.

This rearrangement joins TRBV7-9 to TRBJ2-7; the D gene TCRdb calls, TRBD1, cannot be checked with no DNA. Germline assignment: CDR1 SEHNR and CDR2 FQNEAQ (reference sequence). CDR3 length equals 18 residues. CDR3 sequence reads: CASSLTGGKPRTSYEQYF.

The V call is TRBV5-1, the J call TRBJ2-5; TCRdb calls TRBD2, which cannot be checked without DNA. There are 16 residues in the CDR3. In germline, CDR1 is SGHRS, CDR2 YFSETQ. This chain's CDR3 is CASSPTSGSRQETQYF.

The genes are TRBV20-1 and TRBJ2-7; TCRdb proposes TRBD2, but this gene call is untestable without DNA. This CDR3 spans 14 amino acids. From germline, CDR1 is DFQATT and CDR2 SNEGSKA (reference sequence). This chain's CDR3 is CSASWLAGIDEQYF.

The rearrangement links TRBV12-5 to TRBJ2-3; the D call of TRBD1 rests on TCRdb alone, since no DNA is present to check it. From germline, CDR1 is LGHNT and CDR2 FRNRAP. The CDR3 is made up of 14 amino acids. CDR3 sequence reads: CASGPPTGTDTQYF.

The chain links TRBV24-1 to TRBJ2-1. Per the germline V gene, CDR1 is KGHDR and CDR2 is SFDVKD. The CDR3 is 14 amino acids. The CDR3 here is CATSDFEDLNEQFF.

The rearrangement uses TRBV12-3 or TRBV12-4 and TRBJ1-5; the D gene TCRdb calls, TRBD1, cannot be checked with no DNA. This CDR3 region has 17 residues. This CDR3 is CASRGGTGWDSNQPQHF.

V is TRBV12-3 or TRBV12-4 and J is TRBJ2-7; TCRdb picks TRBD1, but there is no DNA to check that call. The CDR3 covers 16 residues. The CDR3: CASSRGWTGKLYEQYF.

The chain has TRBV20-1 and TRBJ2-1. CDR1 and CDR2 (germline): DFQATT, SNEGSKA (reference sequence). The CDR3 loop spans 14 amino acids. CDR3 in amino acids: CSARPTSAYNEQFF.